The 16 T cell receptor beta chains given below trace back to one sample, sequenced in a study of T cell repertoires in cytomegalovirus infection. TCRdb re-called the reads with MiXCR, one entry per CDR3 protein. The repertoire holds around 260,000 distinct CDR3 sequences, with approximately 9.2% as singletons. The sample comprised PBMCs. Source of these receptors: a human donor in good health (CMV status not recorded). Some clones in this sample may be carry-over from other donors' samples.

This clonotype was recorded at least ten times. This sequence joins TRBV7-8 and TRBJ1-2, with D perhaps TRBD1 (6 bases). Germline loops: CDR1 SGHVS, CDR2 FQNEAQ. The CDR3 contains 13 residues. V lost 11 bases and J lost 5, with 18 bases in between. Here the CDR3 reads CAGGGHLHYGYTF. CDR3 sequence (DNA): TGTGCCGGGGGGGGACACCTACATTATGGCTACACCTTC.

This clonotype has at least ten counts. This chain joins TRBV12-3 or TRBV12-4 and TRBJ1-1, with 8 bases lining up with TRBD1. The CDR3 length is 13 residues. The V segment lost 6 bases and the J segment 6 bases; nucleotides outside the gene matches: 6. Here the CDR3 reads CASRGTGRAEAFF. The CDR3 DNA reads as TGTGCCAGCAGGGGGACAGGAAGGGCTGAAGCTTTCTTT.

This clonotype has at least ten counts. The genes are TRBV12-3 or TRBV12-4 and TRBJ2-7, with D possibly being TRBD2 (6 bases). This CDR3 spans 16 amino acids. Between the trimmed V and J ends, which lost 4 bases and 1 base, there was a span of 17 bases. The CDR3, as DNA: TGTGCCAGCAGTTCCTTCGGGACTTCCCGGTCCTACGAGCAGTACTTC. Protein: CASSSFGTSRSYEQYF.

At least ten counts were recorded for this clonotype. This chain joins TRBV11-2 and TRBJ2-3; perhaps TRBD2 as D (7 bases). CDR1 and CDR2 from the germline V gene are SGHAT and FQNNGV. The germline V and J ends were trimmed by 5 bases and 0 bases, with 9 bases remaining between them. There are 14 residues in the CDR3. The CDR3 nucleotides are TGTGCCAGCAGCCCGGGGGGCAGCACAGATACGCAGTATTTT. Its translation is CASSPGGSTDTQYF.

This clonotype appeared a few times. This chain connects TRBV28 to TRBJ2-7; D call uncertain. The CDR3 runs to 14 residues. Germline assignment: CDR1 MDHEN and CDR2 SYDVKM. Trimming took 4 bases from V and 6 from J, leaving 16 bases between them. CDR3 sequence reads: CASSSPETGFEQYF. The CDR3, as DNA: TGTGCCAGCAGTTCCCCAGAAACTGGCTTCGAGCAGTACTTC.

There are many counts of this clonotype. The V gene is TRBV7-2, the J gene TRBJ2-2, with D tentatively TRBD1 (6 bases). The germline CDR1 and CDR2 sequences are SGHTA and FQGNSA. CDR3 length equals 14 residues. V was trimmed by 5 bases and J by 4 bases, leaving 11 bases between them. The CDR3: CASSTRQATGELFF. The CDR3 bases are TGTGCCAGCAGCACGAGACAGGCCACCGGGGAGCTGTTTTTT.

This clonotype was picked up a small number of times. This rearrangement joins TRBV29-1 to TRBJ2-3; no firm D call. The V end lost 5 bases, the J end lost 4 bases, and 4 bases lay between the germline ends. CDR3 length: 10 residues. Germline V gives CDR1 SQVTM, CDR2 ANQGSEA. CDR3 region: CSVRSDTQYF. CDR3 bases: TGCAGCGTTCGGTCAGATACGCAGTATTTT.

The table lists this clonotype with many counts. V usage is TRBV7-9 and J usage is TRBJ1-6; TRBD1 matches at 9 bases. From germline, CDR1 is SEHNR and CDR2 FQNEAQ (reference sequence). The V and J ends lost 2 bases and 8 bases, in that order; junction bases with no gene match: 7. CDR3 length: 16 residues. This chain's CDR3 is CASSLIRTGEDSPLHF. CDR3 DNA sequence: TGTGCCAGCAGCTTAATTAGGACAGGGGAAGATTCACCCCTCCACTTT.

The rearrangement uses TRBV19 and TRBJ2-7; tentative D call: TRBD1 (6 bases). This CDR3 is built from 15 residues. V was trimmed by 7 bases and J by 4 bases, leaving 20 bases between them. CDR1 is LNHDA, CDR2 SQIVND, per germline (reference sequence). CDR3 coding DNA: TGTGCCAGTACCTCATCAGGGACATCCTTTTACGAGCAGTACTTC. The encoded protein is CASTSSGTSFYEQYF. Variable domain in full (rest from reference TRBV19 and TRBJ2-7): DGGITQSPKYLFRKEGQNVTLSCEQNLNHDAMYWYRQDPGQGLRLIYYSQIVNDFQKGDIAEGYSVSREKKESFPLTVTSAQKNPTAFYLCASTSSGTSFYEQYFGPGTRLTVT.

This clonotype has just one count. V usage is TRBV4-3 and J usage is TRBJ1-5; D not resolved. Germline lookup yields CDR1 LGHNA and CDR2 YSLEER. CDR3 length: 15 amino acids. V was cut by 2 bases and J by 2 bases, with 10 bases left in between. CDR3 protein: CASSQTWAGNQPQHF. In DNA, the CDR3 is TGCGCCAGCAGCCAAACATGGGCGGGCAATCAGCCCCAGCATTTT.

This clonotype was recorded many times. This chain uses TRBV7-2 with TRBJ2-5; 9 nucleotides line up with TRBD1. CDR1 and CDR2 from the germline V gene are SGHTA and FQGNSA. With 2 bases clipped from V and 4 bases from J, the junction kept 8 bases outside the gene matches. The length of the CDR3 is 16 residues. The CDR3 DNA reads TGTGCCAGCAGCTTATCCGGGACAGGGAGTGGAGAGACCCAGTACTTC. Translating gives CASSLSGTGSGETQYF.

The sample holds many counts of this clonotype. The CDR3 loop is CASSLRENEQFF. For the CDR3, the DNA is TGTGCCAGCAGTCTCCGGGAGAATGAGCAGTTCTTC. This rearrangement joins TRBV7-6 to TRBJ2-1; D might be TRBD2 (6 bases). V was trimmed by 6 bases and J by 7 bases, leaving 10 bases between them. Germline CDR1 and CDR2: SGHVS and FNYEAQ. CDR3 length: 12 residues. The variable domain in full, with the rest retrieved from reference TRBV7-6 and TRBJ2-1, is GAGVSQSPRYKVTKRGQDVALRCDPISGHVSLYWYRQALGQGPEFLTYFNYEAQQDKSGLPNDRFSAERPEGSISTLTIQRTEQRDSAMYRCASSLRENEQFFGPGTRLTVL.

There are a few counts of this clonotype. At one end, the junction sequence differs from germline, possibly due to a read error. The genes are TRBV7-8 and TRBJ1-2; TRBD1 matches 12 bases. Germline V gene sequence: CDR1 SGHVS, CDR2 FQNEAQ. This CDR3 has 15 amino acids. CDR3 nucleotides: TGTGCCAGCAGCGTAGCCGGGACAGGGGGCTTTGGCTACACCTTC. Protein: CASSVAGTGGFGYTF.

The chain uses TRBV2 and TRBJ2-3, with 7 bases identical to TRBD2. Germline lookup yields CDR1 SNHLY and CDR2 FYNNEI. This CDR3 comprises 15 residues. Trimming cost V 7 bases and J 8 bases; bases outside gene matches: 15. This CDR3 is CASKTSQAGGPTQYF. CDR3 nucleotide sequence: TGTGCCAGCAAGACTAGCCAGGCTGGAGGGCCTACGCAGTATTTT.

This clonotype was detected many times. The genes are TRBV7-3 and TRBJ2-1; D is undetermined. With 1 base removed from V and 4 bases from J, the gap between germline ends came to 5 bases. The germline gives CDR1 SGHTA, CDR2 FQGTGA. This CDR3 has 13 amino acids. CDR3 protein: CASSLISYNEQFF. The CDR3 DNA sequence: TGTGCCAGCAGCTTAATCTCGTACAATGAGCAGTTCTTC.

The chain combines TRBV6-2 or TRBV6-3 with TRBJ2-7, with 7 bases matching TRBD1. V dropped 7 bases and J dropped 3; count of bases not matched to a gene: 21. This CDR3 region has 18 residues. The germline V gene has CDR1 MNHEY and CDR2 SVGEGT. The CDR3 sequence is CASTDPRGTDERDYEQYF. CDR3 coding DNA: TGTGCCAGCACGGACCCGAGGGGGACAGACGAAAGGGACTACGAGCAGTACTTC.